Below, 24 T cell receptor beta chains from the same sample are listed, as sequenced in a study of T cell repertoires and leukemia-associated antigens. These receptors have no identified antigens. TCRdb itself ran the 5' RACE reads through MiXCR, one entry per CDR3 protein. Of almost 10,000 distinct CDR3 sequences in the sample, around two fifths were seen once. The source material was CD3+ T cells sorted from blood and cultured. These receptors all come from a female donor in good health.

This clonotype came up many times. This chain links TRBV27 with TRBJ1-2, with D maybe TRBD1 (6 bases). Trimming removed 0 bases at V and 2 bases at J, with 16 bases between. Germline CDR1 is MNHEY and CDR2 is SMNVEV (reference sequence). The CDR3 has 17 residues. The CDR3 spells CASSLSRRTENNYGYTF. The CDR3 bases are TGTGCCAGCAGTTTATCCCGGAGGACAGAAAACAACTATGGCTACACCTTC.

In this sample, this clonotype turned up many times. The chain carries TRBV7-9 and TRBJ1-1; 7 bases line up with TRBD1. From germline, CDR1 is SEHNR and CDR2 FQNEAQ (reference sequence). The V segment lost 4 bases and the J segment 11 bases; nucleotides outside the gene matches: 10. The CDR3 totals 13 residues. For the CDR3, the DNA is TGTGCCAGCAGCTCCCCGACAGGGACCCGGGCTTTCTTT. Translation gives CASSSPTGTRAFF.

The chain recombines TRBV5-1 with TRBJ2-1, with 13 bases fitting TRBD2. J lost 12 bases, V lost 5 bases, and 11 bases had no gene match. The V gene's germline CDR1 is SGHRS and CDR2 YFSETQ. The CDR3 is 15 residues long. In nucleotides, the CDR3 is TGCGCCAGCAGTTTTGTAACTAGCGGGAGGGATCGGCAGTTCTTC. This encodes CASSFVTSGRDRQFF.

Note on this clonotype: The junction shows a germline mismatch at one end, possibly a read error. This rearrangement joins TRBV11-1 to TRBJ2-1; a weak D match, TRBD2 (6 bases). The CDR3 contains 15 residues. The germline gives CDR1 SGHAT, CDR2 FQDESV (reference sequence). The DNA for the CDR3 is TGTACCAGCAGCTTATCGTCTAGCGAATGCAATGAGCAGTTCTTC. Its translation: CTSSLSSSECNEQFF.

This chain connects TRBV20-1 to TRBJ1-2; D possibly corresponds to TRBD1 (5 bases). V was cut by 4 bases and J by 6 bases, with 21 bases left in between. This CDR3 has 15 amino acids. The germline gives CDR1 DFQATT, CDR2 SNEGSKA (reference sequence). DNA for the CDR3: TGCAGTGCTATGTCTTCTAGGGGTTATATAGATGGCTACACCTTC. It encodes CSAMSSRGYIDGYTF.

The genes are TRBV4-3 and TRBJ2-3; 12 bases are a match to TRBD2. The germline V gene encodes CDR1 LGHNA and CDR2 YSLEER. After removal of 4 bases from V and 8 bases from J, the junction contained 10 bases not matched to a gene. The CDR3 contains 16 residues. The CDR3: CASSPETSGSVGTQYF. CDR3 nucleotide sequence: TGCGCCAGCAGCCCCGAGACTAGCGGGAGCGTCGGTACGCAGTATTTT.

This clonotype is categorized as medium-sized. The V call is TRBV27, the J call TRBJ2-4, with D uncertain. The ends were cut back, 5 bases at V and 0 bases at J, with 5 bases in the middle. The CDR3 is made up of 13 amino acids. Looked up from germline, CDR1 is MNHEY and CDR2 is SMNVEV (reference sequence). CDR3 nucleotides: TGTGCCAGCAGTCCAATAGCCAAAAACATTCAGTACTTC. Amino acid sequence: CASSPIAKNIQYF.

This clonotype was counted at least ten times. V is TRBV5-1 and J is TRBJ2-1, with TRBD2 identical over 7 bases. The germline gives CDR1 SGHRS, CDR2 YFSETQ. With V trimmed by 4 bases and J by 8 bases, 6 bases remained unmatched. The CDR3 covers 13 residues. CDR3 nucleotide sequence: TGCGCCAGCAGCCTGGGGGGGATCTATGAGCAGTTCTTC. Protein product: CASSLGGIYEQFF.

A remark on this clonotype: Its ends do not fully match the called genes, so a read error is possible. The CDR3 DNA reads as TGTGCCAGCAGCTTAGTGGAGGGGCGGCTAGCGGAGGGCTCCTATGAGCAGTACTTC. Amino acids: CASSLVEGRLAEGSYEQYF. This chain connects TRBV11-3 to TRBJ2-7, with 7 nucleotides matching TRBD2. In germline, CDR1 is SGHNT, CDR2 YENEEA. The CDR3 covers 19 residues.

CDR3 DNA: TGCAGTGCTAGAGGGACAGGGGGCGCTTACAATGAGCAGTTCTTC. This translates into CSARGTGGAYNEQFF. The gene calls are TRBV20-1 and TRBJ2-1, with 11 bases fitting TRBD1. The CDR3 is 15 amino acids. With V trimmed by 1 base and J by 4 bases, 3 bases remained unmatched. CDR1 DFQATT and CDR2 SNEGSKA come from the germline V gene (reference sequence).

This clonotype was counted a few times. One junction end does not reproduce the germline sequence, and a read error may be involved. The chain has TRBV29-1 and TRBJ2-1; 11 bases are a match to TRBD2. The germline V gene has CDR1 SQVTM and CDR2 ANQGSEA. The CDR3 loop spans 15 amino acids. In nucleotides, the CDR3 is TGCCGCGTGGGAAGGGGGACTAGCGGTAACAATGAGCAGTTCTTC. Its protein is CRVGRGTSGNNEQFF.

The V gene is TRBV28, the J gene TRBJ1-1; 8 bases fit TRBD1. The germline CDR1 and CDR2 sequences are MDHEN and SYDVKM. This CDR3 region has 14 residues. With V trimmed by 11 bases and J by 5 bases, 13 bases remained unmatched. The CDR3 spells CAGIPGGARTEAFF. CDR3 nucleotides: TGTGCCGGCATCCCAGGGGGCGCGAGGACTGAAGCTTTCTTT.

As for this clonotype: The CDR3 carries no conserved terminal phenylalanine or tryptophan, so it likely arises from a read error. The V call is TRBV24-1, the J call TRBJ1-1; 9 bases are a match to TRBD1. The CDR3 is 15 residues long. Germline loops: CDR1 KGHDR, CDR2 SFDVKD. The J segment lost 10 bases and the V segment lost 4 bases, leaving 12 bases of the junction unmatched. This CDR3 is CATSDPKTGGQTAFL. CDR3 coding DNA: TGTGCCACCAGTGACCCCAAAACAGGGGGCCAAACAGCTTTCCTT.

This clonotype was counted between two and nine times. The gene calls are TRBV5-6 and TRBJ2-2; unclear D gene. This CDR3 has 14 amino acids. The germline V gene has CDR1 SGHDT and CDR2 YYEEEE. V lost 3 bases to trimming and J lost 1 base, with 7 bases between them. The CDR3: CASSSAGNTGELFF. CDR3 in DNA: TGTGCCAGCAGCTCGGCAGGGAACACCGGGGAGCTGTTTTTT. Full variable domain (missing parts from reference TRBV5-6 and TRBJ2-2): DAGVTQSPTHLIKTRGQQVTLRCSPKSGHDTVSWYQQALGQGPQFIFQYYEEEERQRGNFPDRFSGHQFPNYSSELNVNALLLGDSALYLCASSSAGNTGELFFGEGSRLTVL.

The chain couples TRBV4-1 to TRBJ2-3; 8 nucleotides line up with TRBD2. The CDR3 length is 16 residues. The ends lost 0 bases at V and 2 bases at J; junction bases unmatched: 4. Germline V gives CDR1 MGHRA, CDR2 YSYEKL. The CDR3 protein is CASSQEASGSTDTQYF. The CDR3 coding sequence is TGCGCCAGCAGCCAAGAGGCTAGCGGGTCCACAGATACGCAGTATTTT.

This chain connects TRBV7-6 to TRBJ2-7, with TRBD2 as a possible D gene (6 bases). Germline assignment: CDR1 SGHVS and CDR2 FNYEAQ. V was pared by 2 bases and J by 4 bases, with 12 bases between. The CDR3 is made up of 14 amino acids. CDR3: CASSLRAGSYEQYF. CDR3 bases: TGTGCCAGCAGCTTACGGGCGGGAAGTTACGAGCAGTACTTC.

This clonotype has ten or more counts. The chain links TRBV4-2 to TRBJ2-3; 7 bases are a match to TRBD2. CDR3 length: 13 residues. Germline V lookup: CDR1 LGHNA, CDR2 YNFKEQ. The junction had 6 bases not matched to a gene; V was cut back by 6 bases and J by 6 bases. CDR3 sequence (DNA): TGTGCCAGCAGTGTTGCGGGGGTGGATACGCAGTATTTT. Translating gives CASSVAGVDTQYF.

Note on this clonotype: One end of the junction is discordant with germline, which a read error may explain. The V gene is TRBV20-1, the J gene TRBJ1-3; possibly TRBD1 for D (6 bases). The CDR3 is 14 amino acids. Germline V gene sequence: CDR1 DFQATT, CDR2 SNEGSKA (reference sequence). The DNA of the CDR3 is TGCAGTGCCACTAGGGGGGTGTCTGGAAACACCATATATTTC. It codes for CSATRGVSGNTIYF.

The chain carries TRBV5-6 and TRBJ2-1, with a possible D match to TRBD2 (5 bases). The CDR3 spans 14 residues. V lost 6 bases and J 4 bases, leaving 14 bases between the germline ends. Per germline, CDR1 SGHDT and CDR2 YYEEEE. As DNA, the CDR3 is TGTGCCAGCACCGCTCCGGGATTTTACAATGAGCAGTTCTTC. It codes for CASTAPGFYNEQFF.

The CDR3 here is CASRGDRANTEAFF. The CDR3 nucleotides are TGCGCCAGCAGAGGAGACAGGGCGAACACTGAAGCTTTCTTT. The chain carries TRBV5-1 and TRBJ1-1; 7 bases match TRBD1. The trim removed 5 bases at V and 1 base at J, leaving 5 bases unmatched. Germline assignment: CDR1 SGHRS and CDR2 YFSETQ. This CDR3 is built from 14 residues.

The rearrangement links TRBV10-3 to TRBJ2-1; 9 bases map to TRBD1. The CDR3 loop spans 14 amino acids. The junction had 6 bases not matched to a gene; V was cut back by 7 bases and J by 5 bases. Per germline, CDR1 ENHRY and CDR2 SYGVKD. The CDR3 here is CAITPGQGHNEQFF. DNA of the CDR3: TGTGCCATCACTCCGGGACAGGGTCACAATGAGCAGTTCTTC.

The chain has TRBV5-1 and TRBJ2-1; a weak D match, TRBD2 (6 bases). This CDR3 spans 13 amino acids. Trimming removed 7 bases at V and 7 bases at J, with 15 bases between. Germline lookup yields CDR1 SGHRS and CDR2 YFSETQ. CDR3 amino acids: CASGELTRNEQFF. For the CDR3, the DNA is TGCGCCAGCGGCGAGCTGACTAGGAATGAGCAGTTCTTC.

This chain joins TRBV6-5 and TRBJ2-2, with TRBD1 as a possible D gene (5 bases). V dropped 5 bases and J dropped 3 bases, with 16 bases sitting between them. Germline V gene sequence: CDR1 MNHEY, CDR2 SVGAGI. CDR3 length: 16 amino acids. This CDR3 reads CASSKRRDLHTGELFF. Here the CDR3 DNA reads TGTGCCAGCAGTAAACGCAGGGATCTTCACACCGGGGAGCTGTTTTTT.

The chain combines TRBV20-1 with TRBJ2-1; 9 bases agree with TRBD1. J lost 0 bases, V lost 3 bases, and 3 bases had no gene match. Per germline, CDR1 DFQATT and CDR2 SNEGSKA (reference sequence). The CDR3 runs to 15 residues. The CDR3 region is CSARDRGFSYNEQFF. In DNA, the CDR3 is TGCAGTGCTAGGGACAGGGGCTTCTCCTACAATGAGCAGTTCTTC.